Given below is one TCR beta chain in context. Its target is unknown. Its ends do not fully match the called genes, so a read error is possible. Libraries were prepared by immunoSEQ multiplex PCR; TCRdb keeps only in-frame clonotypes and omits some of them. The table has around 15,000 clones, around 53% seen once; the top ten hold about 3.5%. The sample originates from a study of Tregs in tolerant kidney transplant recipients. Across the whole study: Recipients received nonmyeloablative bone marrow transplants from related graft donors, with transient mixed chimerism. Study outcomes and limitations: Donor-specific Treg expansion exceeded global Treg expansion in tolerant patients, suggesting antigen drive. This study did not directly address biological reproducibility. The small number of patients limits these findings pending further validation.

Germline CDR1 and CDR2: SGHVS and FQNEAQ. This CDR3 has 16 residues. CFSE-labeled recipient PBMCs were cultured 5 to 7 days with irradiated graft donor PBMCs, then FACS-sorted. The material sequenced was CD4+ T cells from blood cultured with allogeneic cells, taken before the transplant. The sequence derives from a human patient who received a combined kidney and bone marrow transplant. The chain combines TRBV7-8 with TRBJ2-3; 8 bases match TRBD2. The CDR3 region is CASSSSIAGHTDAQYF. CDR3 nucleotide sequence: TGTGCCAGCAGCTCATCAATAGCGGGGCACACAGATGCGCAGTATTTT.